This T cell receptor beta chain emerged from a study of response to subunit inactivated influenza vaccine. TCRdb itself ran the RT-PCR reads through MiXCR, one entry per CDR3 protein. The profile shows roughly 500,000 distinct CDR3 sequences, 15% to 20% of them singletons. About this clonotype: Since a much larger clone is just one base distant, this may be a read error.

The CDR3 is 14 amino acids. V was trimmed by 5 bases and J by 8 bases, leaving 15 bases between them. Germline V gene data show CDR1 as SGHTA and CDR2 as FQGNSA. The sample consisted of CD4+ T cells sorted from PBMCs, taken roughly 24 months after vaccination. The chain recombines TRBV7-2 with TRBJ1-4, with a weak D call TRBD1 (6 bases). The receptor was derived from a man in his fifties or sixties who received an inactivated influenza vaccine. This CDR3 is CASSIGTCQEKLFF. In DNA form, the CDR3 reads TGTGCCAGCAGCATCGGGACATGTCAGGAAAAACTGTTTTTT.